This passage covers 10 T cell receptor beta chains from one sample sequenced in a study of CXCR3-negative and CXCR3-positive naive CD8 T cells. Study observations and caveats: TRB CDR3 hydrophobicity was greater in CXCR3-positive naive cells than in CXCR3-negative naive cells.

The TRB libraries of cDNA were built by UMI-labeled 5' RACE. TCRdb reanalyzed the 5' RACE reads and collapses them to one entry per CDR3 protein, without DNA. This specimen shows under 90,000 distinct CDR3 sequences; the ten leading clones hold approximately 0.62%. These receptors' targets are unknown. Material: naive CXCR3+ CD8+ T cells from blood. Subset in this sample: CD45RO-CCR7+CD27+CD95- naive CD8+ T cells expressing CXCR3 (TNR3+). These receptors originate from a human donor in good health. Some clones in this sample may be carry-over from other donors' samples.

The chain couples TRBV6-2 or TRBV6-3 to TRBJ2-3. Looked up from germline, CDR1 is MNHEY and CDR2 is SVGEGT. This CDR3 region has 14 residues. CDR3 loop: CASAESPSTDTQYF.

The rearrangement joins TRBV5-4 to TRBJ2-5; TCRdb indicates TRBD1, and absent DNA this call remains unverified. The CDR3 runs to 14 residues. From germline, CDR1 is SGHNT and CDR2 YYREEE (reference sequence). This CDR3 reads CASSLVGDAETQYF.

The chain joins TRBV12-3 or TRBV12-4 to TRBJ2-7; TCRdb outputs TRBD1, but without DNA this stays unchecked. The CDR3 covers 14 residues. The CDR3 is CASRLQGEFYEQYF.

The chain employs TRBV7-9 and TRBJ1-3; the D call of TRBD1 rests on TCRdb alone, since no DNA is present to check it. CDR1 is SEHNR and CDR2 is FQNEAQ in the germline V gene (reference sequence). The CDR3 spans 15 residues. The CDR3 is CASSPDRGPGNTIYF.

This rearrangement joins TRBV7-9 to TRBJ2-1; TCRdb indicates TRBD2, and absent DNA this call remains unverified. CDR1 SEHNR and CDR2 FQNEAQ come from the germline V gene (reference sequence). The CDR3 contains 13 residues. CDR3 amino acids: CASSLLEGNEQFF.

The chain recombines TRBV7-9 with TRBJ1-2. CDR1 SEHNR and CDR2 FQNEAQ come from the germline V gene (reference sequence). The CDR3 is 14 residues long. The CDR3 reads CASSLSGQMAGYTF. Drawing the rest from reference TRBV7-9 and TRBJ1-2, the complete variable domain is DTGVSQNPRHKITKRGQNVTFRCDPISEHNRLYWYRQTLGQGPEFLTYFQNEAQLEKSRLLSDRFSAERPKGSFSTLEIQRTEQGDSAMYLCASSLSGQMAGYTFGSGTRLTVV.

CDR3 loop: CASSLPPGAGDGDTQYF. The genes are TRBV3-1 and TRBJ2-3; TCRdb's D gene call, TRBD2, goes unchecked for lack of DNA. Germline values: CDR1 LGHDT, CDR2 YNNKEL (reference sequence). The CDR3 spans 17 residues.

This chain connects TRBV4-2 to TRBJ2-3; TCRdb lists TRBD1, though no DNA is available to test this call. Germline V gene lookup returns CDR1 LGHNA and CDR2 YNFKEQ. This CDR3 has 16 residues. The CDR3: CASSQAPGDIPDTQYF.

The chain uses TRBV12-3 or TRBV12-4 and TRBJ2-7. The CDR3 is 15 amino acids. CDR3: CASSLLGYSNHEQYF.

The gene calls are TRBV6-5 and TRBJ2-3; TCRdb designates TRBD2, a call that cannot be tested without DNA. The CDR3 consists of 15 residues. From germline, CDR1 is MNHEY and CDR2 SVGAGI. CDR3 amino acids: CASSYVAGATDTQYF.